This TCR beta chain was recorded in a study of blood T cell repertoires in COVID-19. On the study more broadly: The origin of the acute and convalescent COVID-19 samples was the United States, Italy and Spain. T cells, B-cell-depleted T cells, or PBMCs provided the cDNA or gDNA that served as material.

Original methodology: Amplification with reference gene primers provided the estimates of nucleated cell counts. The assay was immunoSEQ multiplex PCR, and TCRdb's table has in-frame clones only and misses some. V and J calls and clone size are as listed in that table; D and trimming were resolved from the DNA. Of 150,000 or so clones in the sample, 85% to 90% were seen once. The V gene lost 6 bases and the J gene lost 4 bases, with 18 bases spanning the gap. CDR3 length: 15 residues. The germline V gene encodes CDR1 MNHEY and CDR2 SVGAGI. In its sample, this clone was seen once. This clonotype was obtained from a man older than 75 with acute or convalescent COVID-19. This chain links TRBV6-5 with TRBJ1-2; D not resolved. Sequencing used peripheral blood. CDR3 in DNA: TGTGCCAGCAGCAAATGGCCACTGGAGACCTATGGCTACACCTTC. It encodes CASSKWPLETYGYTF.